This TCR beta chain was observed in a study of Ad26.COV2.S vaccination and SARS-CoV-2 variants. Clones were sequenced by immunoSEQ multiplex PCR, and TCRdb holds only the in-frame ones, with some missing. The data show more than 400,000 clones, roughly 88% seen once. V was pared by 2 bases and J by 4 bases, with 6 bases of the junction left unmatched. The CDR3 is 16 amino acids. Germline CDR1 MGHRA, CDR2 YSYEKL. Treatment given: about 20 received Ad26.COV2.S at low or high dose, single or two shots; roughly 5 received placebo; per-sample allocation not given. Day 63 after the first injection of vaccine or placebo was the sampling time.

This TCR was sampled from a person between 18 and 60 years old who received the Ad26.COV2.S COVID-19 vaccine or a placebo. V usage is TRBV4-1 and J usage is TRBJ2-2; 8 nucleotides match TRBD1. The source material was peripheral blood, sampled in a trial of Ad26.COV2.S vaccine versus placebo. The CDR3 region is CASSQRTGLGTGELFF. Here the CDR3 DNA reads TGCGCCAGCAGCCAAAGGACAGGGTTGGGCACCGGGGAGCTGTTTTTT.